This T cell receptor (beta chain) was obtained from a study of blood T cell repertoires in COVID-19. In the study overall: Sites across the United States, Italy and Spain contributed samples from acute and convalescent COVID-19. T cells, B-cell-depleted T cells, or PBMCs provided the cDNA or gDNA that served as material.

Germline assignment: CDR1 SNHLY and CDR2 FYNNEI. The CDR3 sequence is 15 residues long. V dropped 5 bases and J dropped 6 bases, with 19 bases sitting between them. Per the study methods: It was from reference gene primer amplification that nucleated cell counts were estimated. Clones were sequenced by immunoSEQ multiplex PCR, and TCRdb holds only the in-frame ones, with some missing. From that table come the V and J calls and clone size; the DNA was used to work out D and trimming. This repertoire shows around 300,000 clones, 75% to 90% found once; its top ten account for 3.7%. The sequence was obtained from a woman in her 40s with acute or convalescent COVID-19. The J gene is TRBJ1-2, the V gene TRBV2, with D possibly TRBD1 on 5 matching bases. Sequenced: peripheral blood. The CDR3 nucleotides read TGTGCCAGCAGTCCTCGGGGGATGGGGTACAATGGCTACACCTTC. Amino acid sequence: CASSPRGMGYNGYTF.